Listed below are T cell receptor beta chains from one sample, sequenced in a study of cytotoxic CD8 clonotypes in ibrutinib-treated CLL. Profiling relied on immunoSEQ multiplex PCR, and the TCRdb table lists in-frame clones only, not all of them. The table has roughly 52,000 clones, around 53% seen once; the top ten hold approximately 29%. The sequencing here drew on PBMCs, taken after 12 months of ibrutinib treatment. The source of these receptors is a human donor with chronic lymphocytic leukemia. Both conserved end residues are part of each CDR3. The D gene is left open where the match is weak. Size tells how often a clone was seen (once, few, many) or the class of an expanded clone, and some rows leave it out.

CDR3nt | CDR3aa | d_gene | j_gene | v_gene | abundance
TGCGCCAGCCGACAGGGTAATGGCCAGCCCCAGCATTTT | CASRQGNGQPQHF | TRBD1 | TRBJ1-5 | TRBV10-2 | few
TGTGCCAGCAGTTTGGTACCCAGGTGGACTGAAGCTTTCTTT | CASSLVPRWTEAFF | NA | TRBJ1-1 | TRBV27 | many
TGCGCCAGCAGCCCGGGCCTCGATGGCTACACCTTC | CASSPGLDGYTF | NA | TRBJ1-2 | TRBV5-1 | NA
TGTGCCAGCAGCCCTTACAATGAGCAGTTCTTC | CASSPYNEQFF | NA | TRBJ2-1 | TRBV7-8 | many
TGTGCCAGCAGGCCGGGCAGGGTTGGCAATGAGCAGTTCTTC | CASRPGRVGNEQFF | NA | TRBJ2-1 | TRBV6-6 | few
TGCGCCAGCAGCAATACAAGAGGGTACGAGCAGTACTTC | CASSNTRGYEQYF | NA | TRBJ2-7 | TRBV5-1 | NA
TGTGCCAGCAGCTTACAACTAGCAGTACCCTACAATGAGCAGTTCTTC | CASSLQLAVPYNEQFF | NA | TRBJ2-1 | TRBV7-8 | NA
TGTGCCAGCAGCCGGGGACAGAGCACAGATACGCAGTATTTT | CASSRGQSTDTQYF | TRBD1 | TRBJ2-3 | TRBV7-3 | NA
TGTGCCAGTAGTACCCAAAATATCGGACAGGGGATGAACACTGAAGCTTTCTTT | CASSTQNIGQGMNTEAFF | TRBD1 | TRBJ1-1 | TRBV19 | NA
TGTGCCAGCAGTTTAGGGAGCGGGAGGAGGTACGAGCAGTACTTC | CASSLGSGRRYEQYF | TRBD2 | TRBJ2-7 | TRBV27 | NA
TGTGCCAGCTCACCGGGCACAGGGGCTCTGAGCGAGCAGTACTTC | CASSPGTGALSEQYF | TRBD1 | TRBJ2-7 | TRBV18 | few
TGTGCCTGGAGCGGGACAGTTCGGTTCTTC | CAWSGTVRFF | TRBD1 | TRBJ2-1 | TRBV30 | NA
TGTGCCAGCAGTCTCCGACTAGCGGGAGGGCCTGCCGTCCAGTACTTC | CASSLRLAGGPAVQYF | TRBD2 | TRBJ2-5 | TRBV28 | NA
TGTGCCATCAGCGCACACTGGACAGAACACAACGTCCTGACTTTC | CAISAHWTEHNVLTF | NA | TRBJ2-6 | TRBV10-3 | NA
TGCAGCGTAAGGGACAGCAATCAGCCCCAGCATTTT | CSVRDSNQPQHF | NA | TRBJ1-5 | TRBV29-1 | few
TGCGCCAGCAGCCGTAGCGGGAGTCCTGACCAAGAGACCCAGTACTTC | CASSRSGSPDQETQYF | TRBD2 | TRBJ2-5 | TRBV5-1 | NA
TGTGCCAGCACCCTTAGGGGGGTTTCAACCGGGGAGCTGTTTTTT | CASTLRGVSTGELFF | NA | TRBJ2-2 | TRBV27 | NA
TGTGCCAGCAGCCCCGCTTGGCCCAGCCCCGGGGAGCTGTTTTTT | CASSPAWPSPGELFF | NA | TRBJ2-2 | TRBV5-4 | NA
TGTGCCAGCAGCCCCCAATCCAGGGAACCCCTCCACTTT | CASSPQSREPLHF | NA | TRBJ1-6 | TRBV7-2 | NA
TGTGCCAGCAGTTTGACAGCAAACTATGGCTACACCTTC | CASSLTANYGYTF | NA | TRBJ1-2 | TRBV2 | many
TGTGCCAGCAGTTCGGGACAGGGTAAGGTCCAGCATTTT | CASSSGQGKVQHF | TRBD1 | TRBJ1-5 | TRBV28 | NA
TGCGCCAGCAGCTTGGGACAGTTTTTGGCCTCCTACGAGCAGTACTTC | CASSLGQFLASYEQYF | NA | TRBJ2-7 | TRBV5-1 | NA
TGCGCCAGCAGCCCCGCTAGCGGGAGGTGGGATGAGCAGTTCTTC | CASSPASGRWDEQFF | TRBD2 | TRBJ2-1 | TRBV5-1 | NA
TGTGCCATCCATTCCGGGAACTACGAGCAGTACTTC | CAIHSGNYEQYF | NA | TRBJ2-7 | TRBV6-1 | few
TGTGCCAGCAGTTTATTGGGTTCCTTACCCCAAGAGACCCAGTACTTC | CASSLLGSLPQETQYF | NA | TRBJ2-5 | TRBV27 | NA
TGTGCCAGCAGCTCGTTGACCCTAATCGGGGAGCTGTTTTTT | CASSSLTLIGELFF | NA | TRBJ2-2 | TRBV11-3 | NA
TGTGCCAGCAGCGCCCGCAACCTTGGACTCACGCAGTATTTT | CASSARNLGLTQYF | NA | TRBJ2-3 | TRBV7-2 | NA
TGTGCCAGCAGCGTAGGGCCGATGAACACTGAAGCTTTCTTT | CASSVGPMNTEAFF | NA | TRBJ1-1 | TRBV9 | NA
TGTGCCAGCAGCTTAGCGGGACAGGGGGCGGCTGAGACCCAGTACTTC | CASSLAGQGAAETQYF | TRBD1 | TRBJ2-5 | TRBV7-8 | few
TGTGCCAGCAGCGCAGGGACTCTGGACACCATATATTTT | CASSAGTLDTIYF | NA | TRBJ1-3 | TRBV7-9 | few
TGTGCCAGCAGTTCGGCAGCCTACGAGCAGTACTTC | CASSSAAYEQYF | NA | TRBJ2-7 | TRBV27 | many
TGTGCCAGCAGTTTAGCCAGGTCCTACGAGCAGTACTTC | CASSLARSYEQYF | NA | TRBJ2-7 | TRBV27 | NA
TGTGCCAGCAGCCGACAGGGTGGTGCCGGGGAGCTGTTTTTT | CASSRQGGAGELFF | TRBD1 | TRBJ2-2 | TRBV6-1 | NA
TGTGCCAGCAGTTTAGCTAGCGGGAGCTCCTACAATGAGCAGTTCTTC | CASSLASGSSYNEQFF | TRBD2 | TRBJ2-1 | TRBV28 | NA
TGTGCCTGGAGTGTCGGAGGCTTCTCTGGAAACACCATATATTTT | CAWSVGGFSGNTIYF | NA | TRBJ1-3 | TRBV30 | NA
TGTGCCAGCAGTTATGGACAGACCAATCAGCCCCAGCATTTT | CASSYGQTNQPQHF | NA | TRBJ1-5 | TRBV11-3 | few
TGTGCCAGCACCTTGAAGGGGGAGAACACTGAAGCTTTCTTT | CASTLKGENTEAFF | NA | TRBJ1-1 | TRBV2 | few
TGTGCCAGCAGTCGCCGAGGGGCGGTCCTTGACACAGATACGCAGTATTTT | CASSRRGAVLDTDTQYF | NA | TRBJ2-3 | TRBV14 | NA
TGTGCCAGTAGTACCCGACAGGTAGAAAAACTGTTTTTT | CASSTRQVEKLFF | NA | TRBJ1-4 | TRBV19 | NA
TGCGCCAGCAGCCTTCGACAGGTGTCGAACACTGAAGCTTTCTTT | CASSLRQVSNTEAFF | NA | TRBJ1-1 | TRBV5-1 | few
TGCGCCAGCAGCTTGGAGGTAGCGGGAGGCTACGAGCAGTACTTC | CASSLEVAGGYEQYF | TRBD2 | TRBJ2-7 | TRBV5-1 | many
TGCAGCGGAAGACTAGCGGGAGGAGATACGCAGTATTTT | CSGRLAGGDTQYF | TRBD2 | TRBJ2-3 | TRBV29-1 | NA
TGTGCCAGCAGCGTAGAGGGCGCGGGAGCTGGGGCCAACGTCCTGACTTTC | CASSVEGAGAGANVLTF | TRBD2 | TRBJ2-6 | TRBV9 | NA
TGTGCCAGCAGTTTAGAACGGGGTGAAGCTTTCTTT | CASSLERGEAFF | NA | TRBJ1-1 | TRBV7-6 | medium-sized
TGTGCCAGCAGCTTCGGGACTAGCGGGAGGAGGGAGCAGTTCTTC | CASSFGTSGRREQFF | TRBD2 | TRBJ2-1 | TRBV11-2 | NA
TGTGCCAGCAGGACGGGAGGGATCTCCTACGAGCAGTACTTC | CASRTGGISYEQYF | TRBD2 | TRBJ2-7 | TRBV28 | NA
TGCAGCGTTGTAAGGGCCCAAAGCTCGGGTGAGCAGTACTTC | CSVVRAQSSGEQYF | NA | TRBJ2-7 | TRBV29-1 | NA
TGTGCCAGCAGTTACTCTGGGACAGGACAAGAGACCCAGTACTTC | CASSYSGTGQETQYF | TRBD1 | TRBJ2-5 | TRBV6-6 | few
TGTGCCAGCAGTTTAGAGTTGGACGCTGAAGCTTTCTTT | CASSLELDAEAFF | NA | TRBJ1-1 | TRBV28 | NA
TGCGCCAGCAGTGTGGCCAGGGCCTCAGGGGCTTTCTTT | CASSVARASGAFF | NA | TRBJ1-1 | TRBV10-2 | NA
TGTGCCAGCTCACGAGGCAATCAGCCCCAGCATTTT | CASSRGNQPQHF | NA | TRBJ1-5 | TRBV18 | NA
TGTGCCATCAGTGGACAGGTCTCTGGGGCCAACGTCCTGACTTTC | CAISGQVSGANVLTF | NA | TRBJ2-6 | TRBV10-3 | few
TGTGCCAGTAGCCTTCTGGGGACCCCAACCTACGAGCAGTACTTC | CASSLLGTPTYEQYF | NA | TRBJ2-7 | TRBV19 | many
TGTGCCAGCAGCGTAGGACTCACCGGAGACACCATATATTTT | CASSVGLTGDTIYF | NA | TRBJ1-3 | TRBV9 | NA
TGTGCCAGCAGCCAAAGTGGAAAGCAGTACTTC | CASSQSGKQYF | NA | TRBJ2-7 | TRBV7-9 | few
TGTGCCAGCCAAAACAGGGGCAGTCAGCCCCAGCATTTT | CASQNRGSQPQHF | TRBD1 | TRBJ1-5 | TRBV19 | NA
TGTGCCAGCAGCTCCCATCTATCCCTCCACTTT | CASSSHLSLHF | NA | TRBJ1-6 | TRBV7-9 | few